The source of this T cell receptor (beta chain) is a study of OX40 agonist ivuxolimab in advanced cancers. Notes on the research overall: Ivuxolimab was a fully human IgG2 agonistic monoclonal antibody targeting the costimulatory receptor OX40 (CD134). Intravenous ivuxolimab was administered to patients every 2 weeks at six dose levels: 0.01, 0.1, 0.3, 1.5, 3 and 10 mg/kg. Patients were allowed to have had prior anti-PD-1, anti-PD-L1 or anti-CTLA-4 therapy, and less than 45% of the dose-escalation patients had previously received checkpoint inhibitors. The paper covers the monotherapy dose-escalation part of the phase I ivuxolimab trial, which included N ≈ 52 patients. The point of sequencing TCRbeta in the periphery was to test whether ivuxolimab changed TCR sequence diversity and drove clonal T-cell expansion. Among the 52 dose-escalation patients, about 19 had hepatocellular carcinoma, roughly 15 melanoma, 9 renal cell carcinoma and 9 head and neck cancer. In the dose-escalation cohort, around four fifths of patients were male, and the mean age was approximately 60 years, with a range of about 20 to 90. Partial responses occurred in three dose-escalation patients: two with cutaneous melanoma and one with hepatocellular carcinoma. Results the study describes overall, beyond this receptor: Which antigens the clonally expanded peripheral T cells were specific for was not determined. Clonal expansion of both CD4+ and CD8+ blood T cells was observed from baseline to week 6 at doses 0.1 to 3.0 mg/kg. On average, CD8+ T cells showed more expanded clones than CD4+ T cells after ivuxolimab. In partial responders in the 0.1-3.0 mg/kg groups, normalized peripheral clonal expansion was found to be among the lowest, especially among CD8+ T cells. Low levels of normalized T-cell clonal expansion were also seen in some patients who did not respond.

Genomic DNA was extracted from sorted cells for sequencing of the TCRbeta CDR3 region. The immunoSEQ Assay was used to sequence the TCRbeta CDR3 regions. TCRdb obtained this table from immuneACCESS and retained in-frame rearrangements with V and J assigned. These tables miss some clones; where compared with another copy, unresolved V genes account for less than half of the shortfall, and the remainder is unexplained. Here the sample has 15,000 to 20,000 clones; roughly 85% occur a single time. The ten largest clones take up 60% to 80% of the sample. The V end loses 8 bases and the J end loses 6 bases, and a stretch of 13 bases separates them. Based on the germline V gene, the CDR1 and CDR2 sequences are MDHEN and SYDVKM. The CDR3 has 12 amino acids, counting the end cysteine and phenylalanine. CDR3 DNA only is kept here, 36 bases in frame from base 1. As for this clone: It lacks a known antigen. Per-base qualities were not stored, and no clone one base away is much larger.

The trial excluded patients who had a history of autoimmune disease or were on systemic immunosuppression. In every dose cohort, peripheral blood was drawn for TCR sequencing at baseline, cycle 4 day 1, and cycle 7 day 1. The samples were drawn from a first-in-human, open-label, multicenter phase I dose-escalation trial of ivuxolimab. Adults with locally advanced or metastatic melanoma, renal cell, hepatocellular, or head and neck squamous cell carcinoma were enrolled in the trial. Before TCR sequencing, CD4+ T cells and CD8+ T cells were sorted from peripheral blood as separate populations. The chain employs TRBV28 and TRBJ1-2; the best D guess is TRBD1, with 6 bases matching. The clonotype originates from an adult with an advanced solid tumor such as melanoma, head and neck, liver or kidney cancer. Sequencing used CD4+ or CD8+ T cells sorted from blood, obtained in a trial of the OX40 agonist ivuxolimab. DNA sequence: TGTGCCAGCGCCAGGGGATTTGATGGCTACACCTTC. The encoded protein is CASARGFDGYTF.